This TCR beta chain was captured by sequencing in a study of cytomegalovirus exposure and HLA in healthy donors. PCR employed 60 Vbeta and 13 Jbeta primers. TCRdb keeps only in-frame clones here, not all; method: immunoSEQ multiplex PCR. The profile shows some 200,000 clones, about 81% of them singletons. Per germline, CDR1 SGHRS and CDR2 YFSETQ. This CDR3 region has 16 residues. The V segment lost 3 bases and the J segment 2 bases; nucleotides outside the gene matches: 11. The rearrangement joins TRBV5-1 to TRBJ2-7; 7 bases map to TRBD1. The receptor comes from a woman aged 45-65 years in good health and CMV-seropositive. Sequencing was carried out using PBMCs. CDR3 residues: CASSSSPDRTTYEQYF. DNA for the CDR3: TGCGCCAGCAGCTCGTCCCCGGACAGGACGACCTACGAGCAGTACTTC. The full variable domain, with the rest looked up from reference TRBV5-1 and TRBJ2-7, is KAGVTQTPRYLIKTRGQQVTLSCSPISGHRSVSWYQQTPGQGLQFLFEYFSETQRNKGNFPGRFSGRQFSNSRSEMNVSTLELGDSALYLCASSSSPDRTTYEQYFGPGTRLTVT.